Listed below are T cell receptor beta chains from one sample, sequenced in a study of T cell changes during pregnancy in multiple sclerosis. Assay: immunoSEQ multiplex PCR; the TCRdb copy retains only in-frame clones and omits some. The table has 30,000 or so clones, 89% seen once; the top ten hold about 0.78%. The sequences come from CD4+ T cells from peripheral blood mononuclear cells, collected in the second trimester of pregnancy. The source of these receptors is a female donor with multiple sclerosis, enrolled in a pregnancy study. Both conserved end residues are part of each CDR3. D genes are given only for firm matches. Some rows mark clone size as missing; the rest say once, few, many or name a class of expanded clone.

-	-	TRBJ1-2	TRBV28	TGTGCCAGCAGCCCCGGGGGGTCTTGGACTGCCGAGGGCTACACCTTC	CASSPGGSWTAEGYTF
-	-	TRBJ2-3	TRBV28	TGTGCCAGCAGTTTTCGGCCAGCTACTCCAGGAGATACGCAGTATTTT	CASSFRPATPGDTQYF
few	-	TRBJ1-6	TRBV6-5	TGTGCCAGCAGTCTAGACGGGAAAGCCAATTCACCCCTCCACTTT	CASSLDGKANSPLHF
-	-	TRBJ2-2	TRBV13	TGTGCCAGCAGCTTAGACGGGGGGCCCTACACCGGGGAGCTGTTTTTT	CASSLDGGPYTGELFF
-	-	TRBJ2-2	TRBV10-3	TGTGCCATCAGGGGCAACGCGAACACCGGGGAGCTGTTTTTT	CAIRGNANTGELFF
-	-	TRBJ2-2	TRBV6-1	TGTGCCAGCAGTGCCGGGATAGAGGCCGGGGAGCTGTTTTTT	CASSAGIEAGELFF
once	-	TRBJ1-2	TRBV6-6	TGTGCCAGCAGTTACTCGGGGGGTCGCTACACCTTC	CASSYSGGRYTF
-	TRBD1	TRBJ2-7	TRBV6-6	TGTGCCAGCAGTTACTCGCAGGGGGTTTCTTACGAGCAGTACTTC	CASSYSQGVSYEQYF
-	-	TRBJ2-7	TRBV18	TGTGCCAGCTCACCCGCGGGGCACGAGCAGTACTTC	CASSPAGHEQYF
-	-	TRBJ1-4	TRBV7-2	TGTGCCAGCAGCTTAGTTCCGGGACTAGGGAATGAAAAACTGTTTTTT	CASSLVPGLGNEKLFF
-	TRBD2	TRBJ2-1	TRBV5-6	TGTGCCAGCAGCTTTGAGCGGGGGGGCCAAAATGAGCAGTTCTTC	CASSFERGGQNEQFF
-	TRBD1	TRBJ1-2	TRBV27	TGTGCCAGCAGTCAAGGCATCGGACAGGGGCACTATGGCTACACCTTC	CASSQGIGQGHYGYTF
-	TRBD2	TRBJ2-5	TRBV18	TGTGCCAGCTCACGGGTAGCGGGGGGCGAAGAGACCCAGTACTTC	CASSRVAGGEETQYF
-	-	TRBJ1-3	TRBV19	TGTGCCAGTAGTCGAGACGCCGTAACTAACTCTGGAAACACCATATATTTT	CASSRDAVTNSGNTIYF
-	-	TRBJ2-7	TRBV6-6	TGTGCCAGCAGTTACACTCGGGACACCTACGAGCAGTACTTC	CASSYTRDTYEQYF
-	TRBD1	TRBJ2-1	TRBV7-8	TGTGCCAGCAGCTTCGGGACAGGGGGGGACTACAATGAGCAGTTCTTC	CASSFGTGGDYNEQFF
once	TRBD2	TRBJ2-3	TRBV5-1	TGCGCCAGCAGCTTGAGTCTCCTTAGCGGGGGGGAAGATACGCAGTATTTT	CASSLSLLSGGEDTQYF
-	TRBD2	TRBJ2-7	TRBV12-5	TGTGCTAGTGGTTTGGTAGTCGGGGGGGATTTAGGTTATTTGCACTTC	CASGLVVGGDLGYLHF
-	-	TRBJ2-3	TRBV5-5	TGTGCCAGCAGGCACACAGGTGTCACAGATACGCAGTATTTT	CASRHTGVTDTQYF
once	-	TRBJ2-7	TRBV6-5	TGTGCCAGCAGTCTGAGCGGCGAGCAGTACTTC	CASSLSGEQYF
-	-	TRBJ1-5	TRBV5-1	TGCGCCAGCAGCTTGGGGCACAACAATCAGCCCCAGCATTTT	CASSLGHNNQPQHF
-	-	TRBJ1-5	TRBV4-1	TGCGCCAGCCGGTCGACAGTGGGGAGCAATCAGCCCCAGCATTTT	CASRSTVGSNQPQHF
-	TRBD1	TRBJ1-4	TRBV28	TGTGCCAGCAGTGAAACAGGGGATCCGCGGGAAAAACTGTTTTTT	CASSETGDPREKLFF
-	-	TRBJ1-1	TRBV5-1	TGCGCCAGCAGCTTAGCTCGGGGGGGTCGCACTGAAGCTTTCTTT	CASSLARGGRTEAFF
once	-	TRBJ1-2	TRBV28	TGTGCCAGCAGTTTCGTCCAAAGAGCTAACTATGGCTACACCTTC	CASSFVQRANYGYTF
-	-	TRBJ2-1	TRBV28	TGTGCCAGCAGTCTCCTCTACAATGAGCAGTTCTTC	CASSLLYNEQFF
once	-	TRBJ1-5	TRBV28	TGTGCCAGCAGTTTAAAAGGGGTGTTCGGGAATCAGCCCCAGCATTTT	CASSLKGVFGNQPQHF
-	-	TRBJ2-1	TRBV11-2	TGTGCCAGCAGCTTCAGTGGTTATGAGCAGTTCTTC	CASSFSGYEQFF
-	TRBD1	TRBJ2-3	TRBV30	TGTGCCTGGGACAGGGGCCTCAGTACGCAGTATTTT	CAWDRGLSTQYF
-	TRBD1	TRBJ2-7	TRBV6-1	TGTGCCAGCAGTGGACAGGGGATCTCCTACGAGCAGTACTTC	CASSGQGISYEQYF
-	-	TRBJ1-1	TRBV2	TGTGCCAGCAGTGAATCCAGGAGGTTAGACCGCTATCCCACTGAAGCTTTCTTT	CASSESRRLDRYPTEAFF
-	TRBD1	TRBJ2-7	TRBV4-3	TGCGCCAGCAGCCTCGGACAGGATACCTACGAGCAGTACTTC	CASSLGQDTYEQYF
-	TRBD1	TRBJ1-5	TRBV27	TGTGCCAGCAGTGGATCGACAGGGGGAAGCAATCAGCCCCAGCATTTT	CASSGSTGGSNQPQHF
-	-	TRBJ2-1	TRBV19	TGTGCCAGTAGTTCCCCGCCAGGGACATTCTACAATGAGCAGTTCTTC	CASSSPPGTFYNEQFF
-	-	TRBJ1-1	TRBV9	TGTGCCAGCAGCGTCTCTACAGAATTCACTGAAGCTTTCTTT	CASSVSTEFTEAFF
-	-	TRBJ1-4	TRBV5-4	TGTGCCAGCAGCCTAAAGACAGGCGTCGACGAAAAACTGTTTTTT	CASSLKTGVDEKLFF
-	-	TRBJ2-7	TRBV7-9	TGTGCCAGCAGCTTAGCGCGGACAGCAAATAAGCAGTACTTC	CASSLARTANKQYF
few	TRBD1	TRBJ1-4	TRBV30	TGTGCCTGGAGCACCGGACGGGACAGGGTCGAAAAACTGTTTTTT	CAWSTGRDRVEKLFF
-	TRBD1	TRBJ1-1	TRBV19	TGTGCCAGTAGTCAACGGACAGGGAGAAGGTCTGAAGCTTTCTTT	CASSQRTGRRSEAFF
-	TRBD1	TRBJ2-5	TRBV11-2	TGTGCCAGCAGCTTGGACAGGGAGACCCAGTACTTC	CASSLDRETQYF
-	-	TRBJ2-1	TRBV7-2	TGTGCCAGCAGCACTAGGACTGGCTCGAACAATGAGCAGTTCTTC	CASSTRTGSNNEQFF
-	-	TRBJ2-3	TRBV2	TGTGCCAGCAGTCCGATAGCGAATACGCAGTATTTT	CASSPIANTQYF
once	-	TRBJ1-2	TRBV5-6	TGTGCCAGCAGCTTGATAGGGGATCGGGGCTACACCTTC	CASSLIGDRGYTF
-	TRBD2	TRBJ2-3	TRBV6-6	TGTGCCAGCAGTTTCGGGGGGTCGAGCACAGATACGCAGTATTTT	CASSFGGSSTDTQYF
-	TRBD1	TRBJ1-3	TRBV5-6	TGTGCCAGCAGCTTGCTACCCGACAGGGCTGGAAACACCATATATTTT	CASSLLPDRAGNTIYF
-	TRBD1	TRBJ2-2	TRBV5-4	TGTGCCAGCAGCCTAGGACAGGGGATGACCGGGGAGCTGTTTTTT	CASSLGQGMTGELFF
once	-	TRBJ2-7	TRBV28	TGTGCCAGCAGTTTAGCGGGCAGCTTCCCTTCCTACGAGCAGTACTTC	CASSLAGSFPSYEQYF
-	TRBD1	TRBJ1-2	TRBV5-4	TGTGCCAGCAGCATCCGGGACAGGGGGCCGGGGGGCTACACCTTC	CASSIRDRGPGGYTF
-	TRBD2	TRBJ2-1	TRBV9	TGTGCCAGCAGCGGGGGGACTAGCGGCTTGAATGAGCAGTTCTTC	CASSGGTSGLNEQFF
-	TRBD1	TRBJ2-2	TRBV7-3	TGTGCCAGCATCCACAGGGGGAGCACCGGGGAGCTGTTTTTT	CASIHRGSTGELFF
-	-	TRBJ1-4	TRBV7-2	TGTGCCAGCAGCTTGGGGGGGGGCCAAAAACTGTTTTTT	CASSLGGGQKLFF
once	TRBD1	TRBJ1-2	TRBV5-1	TGCGCCAGCAGCTTGGGACAGGGGAGCGGTGGCTACACCTTC	CASSLGQGSGGYTF
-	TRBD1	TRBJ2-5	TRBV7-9	TGTGCCAGCTCTCCCGGGACAGGTGGCGAGACCCAGTACTTC	CASSPGTGGETQYF
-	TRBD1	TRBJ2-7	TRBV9	TGTGCCAGCAGCGCAACAGGGGCGGGCGAGCAGTACTTC	CASSATGAGEQYF
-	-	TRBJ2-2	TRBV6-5	TGTGCCAGCTGCCGGGGAGTTGACACCGGGGAGCTGTTTTTT	CASCRGVDTGELFF